A single sample is the source of the 12 T cell receptor beta chains below, sequenced in a study of OX40 agonist ivuxolimab in advanced cancers. TCRdb's table, derived via immunoSEQ multiplex PCR, lists solely in-frame clones and lacks some. The sample holds over 20,000 clones, 79% seen once. This specimen was CD4+ or CD8+ T cells sorted from blood, taken in a trial of the OX40 agonist ivuxolimab. The receptors here all came from an adult with an advanced solid tumor such as melanoma, head and neck, liver or kidney cancer.

Only a few counts were recorded for this clone. The chain uses TRBV6-1 and TRBJ2-1; 8 nucleotides align to TRBD1. CDR3 length: 12 residues. The V gene's germline CDR1 is MNHNS and CDR2 SASEGT. V dropped 10 bases and J dropped 8; count of bases not matched to a gene: 7. CDR3 residues: CAILDRVDEQFF. The CDR3 DNA reads TGTGCCATCCTGGACAGGGTCGATGAGCAGTTCTTC.

There are a few counts of this clone. This rearrangement joins TRBV12-5 to TRBJ2-7, with D tentatively TRBD1 (6 bases). V shed 6 bases and J shed 3 bases, with 18 bases lying between them. The CDR3 spans 15 residues. In germline, CDR1 is LGHNT, CDR2 FRNRAP. This CDR3 reads CASGHLQGPDYEQYF. CDR3 coding DNA: TGTGCTAGTGGACACCTACAGGGACCAGACTACGAGCAGTACTTC.

The J gene is TRBJ1-1, the V gene TRBV6-1; perhaps TRBD1 as D (6 bases). Trimming took off 3 bases at V and 5 bases at J, with 16 bases between the two ends. Germline V gives CDR1 MNHNS, CDR2 SASEGT. The CDR3 contains 15 residues. The DNA of the CDR3 is TGTGCCAGCAGTGAGATTCCCCAGGGGAGGACTGAAGCTTTCTTT. Translation: CASSEIPQGRTEAFF.

The gene calls are TRBV11-2 and TRBJ2-5; 8 bases map to TRBD2. CDR3 length equals 13 residues. The V and J ends lost 4 bases and 5 bases, in that order; junction bases with no gene match: 3. CDR1 is SGHAT, CDR2 FQNNGV, per germline. The CDR3 coding sequence is TGTGCCAGCAGCTCCCGACTAGCGGAGACCCAGTACTTC. Translating it yields CASSSRLAETQYF.

The chain joins TRBV5-4 to TRBJ2-7; perhaps TRBD2 as D (5 bases). The CDR3 covers 12 residues. Trimming removed 3 bases from V and 13 bases from J, with 17 bases in between. In germline, CDR1 is SGHNT, CDR2 YYREEE (reference sequence). The CDR3 nucleotides are TGTGCCAGCAGCTCCTCCGCTGGACGGGAATACTTC. Translated, it gives CASSSSAGREYF. The full variable domain, completed using reference TRBV5-4 and TRBJ2-7, is ETGVTQSPTHLIKTRGQQVTLRCSSQSGHNTVSWYQQALGQGPQFIFQYYREEENGRGNFPPRFSGLQFPNYSSELNVNALELDDSALYLCASSSSAGREYFGPGTRLTVT.

The chain links TRBV29-1 to TRBJ2-7; D uncertain. This CDR3 has 14 amino acids. Per the germline V gene, CDR1 is SQVTM and CDR2 is ANQGSEA. Between the trimmed V and J ends, which lost 0 bases and 1 base, there was a span of 10 bases. CDR3 loop: CSVEDVGSSYEQYF. The CDR3 DNA reads as TGCAGCGTTGAAGACGTCGGATCGTCCTACGAGCAGTACTTC.

The chain combines TRBV23-1 with TRBJ2-2, with 12 bases aligning to TRBD2. TRBV23-1 is an ORF for which the function is uncertain. This CDR3 spans 20 amino acids. Trimming took 3 bases from V and 0 from J; bases not matched to a gene: 11. The CDR3 DNA sequence: TGCGCCAGCAGTCACGTCCCAGGACTAGCGGGACGCGCGAACACCGGGGAGCTGTTTTTT. Translated, it gives CASSHVPGLAGRANTGELFF.

The chain links TRBV5-5 to TRBJ1-1, with unresolved D. This CDR3 has 13 residues. Germline CDR1 reads SGHKS; CDR2 reads YYEKEE (reference sequence). V lost 6 bases and J lost 1, with 10 bases in between. In nucleotides, the CDR3 is TGTGCCAGCACCGACTGGGGGAACACTGAAGCTTTCTTT. Encoded protein: CASTDWGNTEAFF.

Only a few counts were recorded for this clone. The gene calls are TRBV4-2 and TRBJ1-2; D not certain. Germline assignment: CDR1 LGHNA and CDR2 YNFKEQ. V shed 3 bases and J shed 0 bases, with 11 bases lying between them. The CDR3 is 15 amino acids. The CDR3 bases are TGTGCCAGCAGCCACCCGGCACAAGCTAACTATGGCTACACCTTC. Its translation: CASSHPAQANYGYTF.

The V gene is TRBV28, the J gene TRBJ2-7, with D hard to call. Germline V gene data show CDR1 as MDHEN and CDR2 as SYDVKM. V was cut by 7 bases and J by 5 bases, with 18 bases left in between. The CDR3 runs to 14 residues. Here the CDR3 reads CASTSLKPIDEQYF. CDR3 nucleotides: TGTGCCAGCACTAGTCTTAAACCCATCGACGAGCAGTACTTC.

The CDR3 DNA follows: TGTGCCAGCGAGGTCTTTGGGGGCTCCGGTGAAGCTTTCTTT. Its protein is CASEVFGGSGEAFF. The chain recombines TRBV27 with TRBJ1-1; D is possibly TRBD1 (6 bases). The CDR3 extends over 14 amino acids. The germline V gene has CDR1 MNHEY and CDR2 SMNVEV (reference sequence). Deletions cut 8 bases from V and 7 bases from J, with 20 bases between.

The V gene is TRBV6-4, the J gene TRBJ1-3; D unclear. V gave up 5 bases and J gave up 7 bases, with 12 bases separating them. CDR1 is MRHNA and CDR2 is SNTAGT in the germline V gene. There are 13 residues in the CDR3. The CDR3 spells CASSYGSANTIYF. The CDR3 coding sequence is TGTGCCAGCAGTTATGGATCGGCCAACACCATATATTTT.